One and the same sample provided the 9 T cell receptor beta chains below, sequenced in a study of cytomegalovirus exposure and HLA in healthy donors. Primers included in the PCR were 60 Vbeta and 13 Jbeta primers. Profiling relied on immunoSEQ multiplex PCR, and the TCRdb table lists in-frame clones only, not all of them. The sample records some 170,000 clones, about 69% being singletons. The sample taken for sequencing was PBMCs. These receptors all stem from a male donor in good health and CMV-seronegative.

This chain uses TRBV5-1 with TRBJ2-7; 12 bases match TRBD1. Germline lookup yields CDR1 SGHRS and CDR2 YFSETQ. The junction had 6 bases not matched to a gene; V was cut back by 3 bases and J by 8 bases. The CDR3 is 14 residues long. The CDR3, as DNA: TGCGCCAGCAGCTCGGGACAGGGGGCGAACCAGCAGTACTTC. Translated, it gives CASSSGQGANQQYF.

The rearrangement uses TRBV27 and TRBJ2-1; 11 nucleotides line up with TRBD1. With V trimmed by 6 bases and J by 7 bases, 5 bases remained unmatched. Germline V gives CDR1 MNHEY, CDR2 SMNVEV (reference sequence). The CDR3 is made up of 14 amino acids. The CDR3 DNA is TGTGCCAGCAGCTGGACAGGGGGCATGAATGAGCAGTTCTTC. It is translated as CASSWTGGMNEQFF.

This clone was observed once. The gene calls are TRBV19 and TRBJ1-5; no clear D. The CDR3 has 17 amino acids. V was trimmed by 2 bases and J by 0 bases, leaving 14 bases between them. The germline V gene has CDR1 LNHDA and CDR2 SQIVND (reference sequence). The CDR3 protein is CASSIQFPAYSNQPQHF. CDR3 in DNA: TGTGCCAGTAGTATACAGTTCCCAGCGTATAGCAATCAGCCCCAGCATTTT.

The chain links TRBV4-3 to TRBJ1-1; D is uncertain. Trimming removed 4 bases from V and 3 bases from J, with 12 bases in between. The germline V gene encodes CDR1 LGHNA and CDR2 YSLEER. The CDR3 runs to 14 residues. CDR3 protein: CASSPTGADTEAFF. DNA of the CDR3: TGCGCCAGCAGCCCTACTGGCGCGGACACTGAAGCTTTCTTT.

This rearrangement joins TRBV5-4 to TRBJ2-7, with 9 bases that match TRBD2. Unmatched junction bases numbered 8, after V lost 5 bases and J lost 2 bases. The CDR3 totals 15 residues. Germline V CDR1 and CDR2: SGHNT, YYREEE (reference sequence). The CDR3 sequence: CASSLGLARAYEQYF. CDR3 DNA: TGTGCCAGCAGTCTAGGACTAGCGAGGGCCTACGAGCAGTACTTC.

In its sample, this clone was seen a few times. The same CDR3 arises from other DNA sequences in this sample as well. CDR3 amino acids: CASSSGQGAYEQYF. The CDR3 DNA sequence: TGTGCCAGCAGTAGCGGACAGGGGGCCTACGAGCAGTACTTC. The chain carries TRBV6-5 and TRBJ2-7, with 10 bases aligning to TRBD1. Per the germline V gene, CDR1 is MNHEY and CDR2 is SVGAGI. The CDR3 totals 14 residues. With V trimmed by 5 bases and J by 2 bases, 3 bases remained unmatched.

The chain has TRBV25-1 and TRBJ1-6; maybe TRBD1 (5 bases). The germline V gene encodes CDR1 MGHDK and CDR2 SYGVNS. CDR3 length: 15 residues. V was clipped by 3 bases and J by 2 bases, with 8 bases between them. CDR3 protein: CASSEEGPYNSPLHF. The CDR3 nucleotides are TGTGCCAGCAGTGAGGAGGGGCCCTATAATTCACCCCTCCACTTT.

V gene TRBV28 combines with J gene TRBJ2-7, with D possibly matching TRBD1 (6 bases). Between the trimmed V and J ends, which lost 7 bases and 2 bases, there was a span of 12 bases. Germline V gene data show CDR1 as MDHEN and CDR2 as SYDVKM. CDR3 length: 13 amino acids. CDR3 DNA: TGTGCCAGCAATGGGGGCGCCGCCTACGAGCAGTACTTC. Residues: CASNGGAAYEQYF.

J is TRBJ2-3 and V is TRBV27; D is unclear. V gave up 6 bases and J gave up 0 bases, with 7 bases separating them. Germline V lookup: CDR1 MNHEY, CDR2 SMNVEV (reference sequence). CDR3 size: 13 residues. CDR3 coding DNA: TGTGCCAGCAGCCAGACTAGCACAGATACGCAGTATTTT. This encodes CASSQTSTDTQYF.